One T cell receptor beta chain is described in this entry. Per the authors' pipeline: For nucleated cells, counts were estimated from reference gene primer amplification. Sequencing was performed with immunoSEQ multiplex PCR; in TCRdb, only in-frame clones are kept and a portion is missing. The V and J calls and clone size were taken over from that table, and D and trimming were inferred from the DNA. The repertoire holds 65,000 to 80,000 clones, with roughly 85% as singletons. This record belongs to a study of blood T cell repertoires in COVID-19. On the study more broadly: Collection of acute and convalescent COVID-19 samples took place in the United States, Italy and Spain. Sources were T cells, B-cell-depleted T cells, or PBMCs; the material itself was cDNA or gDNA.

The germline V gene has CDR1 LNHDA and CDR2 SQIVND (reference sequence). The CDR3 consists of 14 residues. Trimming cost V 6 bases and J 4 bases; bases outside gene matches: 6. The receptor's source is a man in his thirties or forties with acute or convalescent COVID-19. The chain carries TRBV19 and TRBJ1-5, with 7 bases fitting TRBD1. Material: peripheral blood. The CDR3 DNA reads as TGTGCCAGTAGGGCCAGGGGGTCGAATCAGCCCCAGCATTTT. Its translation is CASRARGSNQPQHF.